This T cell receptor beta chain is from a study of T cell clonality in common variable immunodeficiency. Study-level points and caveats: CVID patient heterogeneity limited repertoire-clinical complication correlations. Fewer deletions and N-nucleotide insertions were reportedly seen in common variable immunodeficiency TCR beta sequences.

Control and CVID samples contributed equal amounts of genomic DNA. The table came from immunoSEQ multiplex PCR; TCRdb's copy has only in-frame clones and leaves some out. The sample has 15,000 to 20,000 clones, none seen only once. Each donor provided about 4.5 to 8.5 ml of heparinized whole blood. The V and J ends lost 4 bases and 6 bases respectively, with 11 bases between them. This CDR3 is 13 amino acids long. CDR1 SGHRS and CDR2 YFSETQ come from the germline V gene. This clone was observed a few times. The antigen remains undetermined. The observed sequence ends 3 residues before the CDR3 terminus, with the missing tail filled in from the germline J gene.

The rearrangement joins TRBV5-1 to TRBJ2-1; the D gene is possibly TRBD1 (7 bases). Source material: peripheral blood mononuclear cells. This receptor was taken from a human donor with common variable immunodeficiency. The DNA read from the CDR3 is TGCGCCAGCAGCGCGGGACAGCTCAATGAG. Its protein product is CASSAGQLNE. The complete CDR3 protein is CASSAGQLNEQFF.